The 23 T cell receptor beta chains reported below all come from one sample, sequenced in a study of blood T cells in healthy people across ages. A sample-barcoded 5' primer and a J-beta primer mix were used in a second PCR of roughly 7 to 11 cycles. TCRdb re-derived calls from the 5' RACE reads in MiXCR, one entry per CDR3 protein. The sample lists 800,000 to 900,000 distinct CDR3 sequences, 55% to 65% occurring once. The sample consisted of blood. Every receptor here comes from a man under 40 in good health.

This clonotype showed up just a few times. This sequence joins TRBV20-1 and TRBJ2-1; a possible D gene is TRBD1 (6 bases). V was clipped by 4 bases and J by 6 bases, with 13 bases between them. CDR1 is DFQATT, CDR2 SNEGSKA, per germline (reference sequence). This CDR3 region has 13 residues. The CDR3 loop reads CSANHPRGNEQFF. For the CDR3, the DNA is TGCAGTGCTAACCACCCCAGGGGCAATGAGCAGTTCTTC.

This clonotype was found once. The chain couples TRBV6-6 to TRBJ2-1; 15 nucleotides line up with TRBD2. The length of the CDR3 is 17 residues. V lost 5 bases to trimming and J lost 5 bases; unmatched junction nucleotides: 7. CDR1 and CDR2 from the germline V gene are MNHNY and SVGAGI (reference sequence). The CDR3 here is CASSPLGLAGGNNEQFF. For the CDR3, the DNA is TGTGCCAGCAGTCCTCTGGGACTAGCGGGGGGAAACAATGAGCAGTTCTTC.

The V and J genes are TRBV5-6 and TRBJ2-3; no definite D call. The CDR3 is 14 amino acids. Germline assignment: CDR1 SGHDT and CDR2 YYEEEE. Trimming stripped 4 bases from V and 2 bases from J, with 11 bases between. In DNA form, the CDR3 reads TGTGCCAGCAGCGTGGGGTCTTACACAGATACGCAGTATTTT. Protein: CASSVGSYTDTQYF.

This clonotype was counted a few times. The V call is TRBV4-2, the J call TRBJ2-3; 9 bases are shared with TRBD2. There are 16 residues in the CDR3. Germline V gene data show CDR1 as LGHNA and CDR2 as YNFKEQ. V shed 1 base and J 5 bases; nucleotides not matched to a gene: 7. DNA for the CDR3: TGTGCCAGCAGCCAAGTCGAGCGGGGGGCGTTAGATACGCAGTATTTT. It is translated as CASSQVERGALDTQYF.

This chain joins TRBV7-2 and TRBJ1-2, with D possibly being TRBD1 (6 bases). V lost 5 bases and J 7 bases, leaving 14 bases between the germline ends. The CDR3 extends over 13 amino acids. Germline CDR1 and CDR2: SGHTA and FQGNSA. CDR3 nucleotide sequence: TGTGCCAGCAGCCCCCCTGGGGGCGGTGGCTACACCTTC. The encoded protein is CASSPPGGGGYTF. Supplemented by reference TRBV7-2 and TRBJ1-2, the full variable domain reads GAGVSQSPSNKVTEKGKDVELRCDPISGHTALYWYRQSLGQGLEFLIYFQGNSAPDKSGLPSDRFSAERTGGSVSTLTIQRTQQEDSAVYLCASSPPGGGGYTFGSGTRLTVV.

J is TRBJ2-1 and V is TRBV20-1; the D gene is possibly TRBD1 (5 bases). The length of the CDR3 is 18 residues. Germline CDR1 reads DFQATT; CDR2 reads SNEGSKA (reference sequence). V was cut by 4 bases and J by 0 bases, with 22 bases left in between. As DNA, the CDR3 is TGCAGTGCTACCTTCTTAACAGGTTTATCAAGCTCCTACAATGAGCAGTTCTTC. Translation gives CSATFLTGLSSSYNEQFF.

This chain uses TRBV20-1 with TRBJ2-1; 8 nucleotides align to TRBD2. Germline V gives CDR1 DFQATT, CDR2 SNEGSKA (reference sequence). J gave up 1 base and V 4 bases, and 6 bases lay outside the gene matches. The CDR3 length is 15 residues. The CDR3 reads CSANVLAESYNEQFF. CDR3 coding DNA: TGCAGTGCTAACGTACTAGCGGAGTCCTACAATGAGCAGTTCTTC.

The chain employs TRBV3-1 and TRBJ2-1; D is possibly TRBD1 (6 bases). V lost 6 bases to trimming and J lost 5 bases, with 20 bases between them. CDR1 is LGHDT, CDR2 YNNKEL, per germline (reference sequence). CDR3 length equals 16 residues. CDR3 sequence: CASRRNRVLLDNEQFF. CDR3 in DNA: TGTGCCAGCAGACGAAACAGGGTCCTCTTGGACAATGAGCAGTTCTTC.

V is TRBV29-1 and J is TRBJ2-3; TRBD1 might be the D (5 bases). The V end lost 4 bases, the J end lost 0 bases, and 8 bases lay between the germline ends. The germline V gene encodes CDR1 SQVTM and CDR2 ANQGSEA. The CDR3 runs 13 residues. CDR3 amino acids: CSVVGASTDTQYF. The CDR3 bases are TGCAGCGTTGTAGGGGCGAGCACAGATACGCAGTATTTT.

The rearrangement joins TRBV12-3 or TRBV12-4 to TRBJ2-3, with TRBD2 matching over 9 bases. This CDR3 has 16 residues. V dropped 3 bases and J dropped 6; count of bases not matched to a gene: 10. This chain's CDR3 is CASSFSSGTPGDTQYF. CDR3 coding DNA: TGTGCCAGCAGTTTCTCTAGCGGGACCCCTGGGGATACGCAGTATTTT.

The rearrangement uses TRBV6-2 or TRBV6-3 and TRBJ2-5; D might be TRBD2 (6 bases). This CDR3 has 14 residues. V was shortened by 9 bases and J by 3 bases, with 17 bases between the two germline ends. Germline CDR1 MNHEY, CDR2 SVGEGT. The CDR3 region is CASGGSLKEETQYF. CDR3 coding DNA: TGTGCCAGTGGGGGGTCCTTGAAGGAAGAGACCCAGTACTTC.

This clonotype was seen more than once but under ten times. The chain is built from TRBV4-1 and TRBJ1-4; D may be TRBD1 (5 bases). V lost 0 bases, J lost 8 bases, and 10 bases lay in between. Germline values: CDR1 MGHRA, CDR2 YSYEKL. This CDR3 is 14 amino acids long. In nucleotides, the CDR3 is TGCGCCAGCAGCCAAGAGGACGGGGCCGAAAAACTGTTTTTT. The encoded protein is CASSQEDGAEKLFF.

CDR3 in DNA: TGCGCCAGCAGCTCCTCACCAGGAGTTGGGGGGGCCTCCTACAATGAGCAGTTCTTC. It codes for CASSSSPGVGGASYNEQFF. The chain joins TRBV5-1 to TRBJ2-1, with a possible D match to TRBD2 (7 bases). The CDR3 totals 19 residues. Per the germline V gene, CDR1 is SGHRS and CDR2 is YFSETQ. V lost 3 bases to trimming and J lost 0 bases, with 22 bases between them.

The V call is TRBV15, the J call TRBJ1-4; no reliable D call. V lost 4 bases and J lost 6, with 15 bases in between. Germline assignment: CDR1 LNHNV and CDR2 YYDKDF (reference sequence). The CDR3 length is 15 residues. The CDR3 region has the DNA TGTGCCACCAGCACCGGACTCTTTGGGGATGAAAAACTGTTTTTT. Its protein product is CATSTGLFGDEKLFF.

The sample holds a few counts of this clonotype. V is TRBV3-1 and J is TRBJ2-3; D may match TRBD1 or TRBD2 (5 bases each). Germline loops: CDR1 LGHDT, CDR2 YNNKEL (reference sequence). Trimming left V 8 bases short and J 6 bases short, with 12 bases between. The CDR3 totals 12 residues. Here the CDR3 DNA reads TGTGCCAGCGGGGGTTCGATTGATACGCAGTATTTT. This sequence encodes CASGGSIDTQYF.

The table lists this clonotype with a count of one. J is TRBJ1-1 and V is TRBV6-5, with 8 bases aligning to TRBD1. The ends lost 6 bases at V and 7 bases at J; junction bases unmatched: 13. The germline CDR1 and CDR2 sequences are MNHEY and SVGAGI. The CDR3 runs to 15 residues. CDR3 in amino acids: CASRAGTGGKGEAFF. The CDR3 bases are TGTGCCAGCAGGGCCGGCACAGGGGGAAAAGGTGAAGCTTTCTTT.

This clonotype was seen at least ten times. The V call is TRBV7-2, the J call TRBJ2-3; D is unclear. The CDR3 contains 16 residues. CDR1 is SGHTA, CDR2 FQGNSA, per germline. V was shortened by 2 bases and J by 0 bases, with 12 bases between the two germline ends. Here the CDR3 reads CASSLRSGSSTDTQYF. CDR3 nucleotides: TGTGCCAGCAGCTTAAGGAGTGGCTCTAGCACAGATACGCAGTATTTT.

V usage is TRBV15 and J usage is TRBJ2-1; D may be TRBD2 (5 bases). This CDR3 spans 14 amino acids. Trimming removed 2 bases from V and 8 bases from J, with 13 bases in between. Per germline, CDR1 LNHNV and CDR2 YYDKDF (reference sequence). CDR3 DNA: TGTGCCACCAGCAGACCGACTACCTGGGATGAGCAGTTCTTC. Translated, it gives CATSRPTTWDEQFF.

This clonotype was counted only a few times. The chain's CDR3 is CASTVGAETQYF. The CDR3 nucleotides read TGTGCCAGCACGGTAGGGGCAGAGACCCAGTACTTC. This chain links TRBV12-3 or TRBV12-4 with TRBJ2-4; D possibly corresponds to TRBD1 (5 bases). The DNA end is a closer match to TRBJ2-5, so the J assignment may be wrong. The CDR3 sequence is 12 residues long.

The chain joins TRBV5-8 to TRBJ1-2, with unresolved D. Germline V CDR1 and CDR2: SGHTS, YDEGEE. The CDR3 length is 12 residues. The V end was cut by 0 bases, the J end by 7 bases, with 7 bases between. The CDR3 DNA reads as TGTGCCAGCAGCTTGGTCGATCGTGGCTACACCTTC. Residues: CASSLVDRGYTF.

This clonotype came up many times. This rearrangement joins TRBV29-1 to TRBJ2-1; 7 bases align to TRBD1. J lost 1 base, V lost 4 bases, and 4 bases had no gene match. Looked up from germline, CDR1 is SQVTM and CDR2 is ANQGSEA. CDR3 size: 14 residues. The CDR3 reads CSVGDRASYNEQFF. Here the CDR3 DNA reads TGCAGCGTTGGAGACAGGGCTTCCTACAATGAGCAGTTCTTC.

The chain has TRBV12-3 or TRBV12-4 and TRBJ1-6; the match to TRBD1 covers 8 bases. The CDR3 sequence is 14 residues long. Losses at the gene ends were 4 bases for V and 8 bases for J; bases not matched to a gene: 4. In DNA form, the CDR3 reads TGTGCCAGCAGTTGGACAGGGCGGGATTCACCCCTCCACTTT. Protein sequence: CASSWTGRDSPLHF.

The J gene is TRBJ2-1, the V gene TRBV19; D is ambiguous. Per the germline V gene, CDR1 is LNHDA and CDR2 is SQIVND (reference sequence). This CDR3 has 14 residues. V dropped 6 bases and J dropped 6 bases, with 15 bases sitting between them. The CDR3 DNA reads as TGTGCCAGTAGGTCGCCCGGGCCTCGCAATGAGCAGTTCTTC. It is translated as CASRSPGPRNEQFF.